The 2 T cell receptor beta chains presented below share a single source sample, sequenced in a study of OX40 agonist ivuxolimab in advanced cancers. The method was immunoSEQ multiplex PCR; TCRdb's version includes in-frame clones alone and lacks a portion of them. Of some 81,000 clones listed, roughly 85% are singletons. The specimen was CD4+ or CD8+ T cells sorted from blood, collected in a trial of the OX40 agonist ivuxolimab. The receptors derive from an adult with an advanced solid tumor such as melanoma, head and neck, liver or kidney cancer.

The chain has TRBV2 and TRBJ1-4, with 9 positions matching TRBD1. The CDR3 length is 15 residues. Per germline, CDR1 SNHLY and CDR2 FYNNEI. V dropped 8 bases and J dropped 3; count of bases not matched to a gene: 7. This CDR3 reads CASSRQGEPNEKLFF. The CDR3, as DNA: TGTGCCAGCTCTCGACAGGGGGAACCTAATGAAAAACTGTTTTTT.

The chain uses TRBV2 and TRBJ1-5, with TRBD1 matching 8 bases. The V and J ends lost 6 bases and 7 bases, in that order; junction bases with no gene match: 11. From germline, CDR1 is SNHLY and CDR2 FYNNEI. The CDR3 has 15 residues. The DNA for the CDR3 is TGTGCCAGCAGGGATGGACAGGGAAGTTGGCAGCCCCAGCATTTT. Amino acids: CASRDGQGSWQPQHF.